One TCR beta chain is described in this entry. Germline V gene sequence: CDR1 LNHDA, CDR2 SQIVND (reference sequence). The ends were cut back, 3 bases at V and 1 base at J, with 7 bases in the middle. The CDR3 covers 15 residues. The repertoire was sequenced with immunoSEQ multiplex PCR; TCRdb's copy has only in-frame clones and lacks some. The data contain 350,000 to 450,000 clones, roughly nine tenths of them seen just once; the ten biggest clones take up about 0.86%. The data stem from a study of blood T cell repertoires in COVID-19. Cohorts were based on clinical histories the participants reported. A case of COVID-19 had been met by exposed participants within 2 weeks before study entry.

V is TRBV19 and J is TRBJ2-6; D remains unclear. The origin of this receptor is a middle-aged woman who had been exposed to COVID-19. Sequencing was done on a sample of PBMCs or T cells enriched from blood (not recorded which). The CDR3 protein is CASSISKSGANVLTF. In DNA form, the CDR3 reads TGTGCCAGTAGTATTAGTAAGTCTGGGGCCAACGTCCTGACTTTC.